These 27 T cell receptor beta chains originate from one sample sequenced in a study of T cell responses to AZD1222 COVID-19 vaccine. Profiled with immunoSEQ multiplex PCR; TCRdb holds only in-frame clones, not every one. The table has roughly 79,000 clones, more than 75% seen once. The source was peripheral blood, collected on day 0 of AZD1222 vaccination. Receptors were obtained from an adult in good health.

The chain combines TRBV9 with TRBJ1-1, with 11 bases identical to TRBD1. After removal of 6 bases from V and 3 bases from J, the junction contained 4 bases not matched to a gene. This CDR3 has 14 residues. From germline, CDR1 is SGDLS and CDR2 YYNGEE. CDR3 nucleotide sequence: TGTGCCAGCAACAAGGGACAGGGGGACACTGAAGCTTTCTTT. Encoded protein: CASNKGQGDTEAFF.

V and J are TRBV19 and TRBJ1-5; D remains ambiguous. Deletions cut 3 bases from V and 4 bases from J, with 19 bases between. This CDR3 has 17 amino acids. From germline, CDR1 is LNHDA and CDR2 SQIVND (reference sequence). The CDR3 is CASSILPGLGGNQPQHF. The CDR3 nucleotides read TGTGCCAGTAGTATCTTGCCGGGTCTTGGAGGGAATCAGCCCCAGCATTTT.

The chain employs TRBV18 and TRBJ1-2; weak D call: TRBD1 (6 bases). Trimming pared 3 bases from V and 6 bases from J, leaving 17 bases between. Germline values: CDR1 KGHSH, CDR2 LQKENI. The CDR3 is 15 amino acids. The CDR3 sequence is CASSPTDSSFHGYTF. The CDR3 DNA reads as TGTGCCAGCTCACCTACGGACAGCTCTTTTCATGGCTACACCTTC.

This sequence joins TRBV10-1 and TRBJ1-1; D gene ambiguous. The germline CDR1 and CDR2 sequences are WNHNN and SYGVQD (reference sequence). V shed 4 bases and J shed 7 bases, with 10 bases lying between them. The CDR3 totals 12 residues. The CDR3 DNA follows: TGCGCCAGCAGTGCGTCAGGCCTTGAAGCTTTCTTT. It is translated as CASSASGLEAFF.

This chain connects TRBV24-1 to TRBJ2-5, with 10 nucleotides matching TRBD2. The junction had 1 base not matched to a gene; V was cut back by 6 bases and J by 1 base. The CDR3 loop spans 14 amino acids. From germline, CDR1 is KGHDR and CDR2 SFDVKD. DNA of the CDR3: TGTGCCACCAGTCCTAGCGGGAGCCAAGAGACCCAGTACTTC. Amino acids: CATSPSGSQETQYF.

The chain links TRBV18 to TRBJ2-3; no reliable D call. Germline values: CDR1 KGHSH, CDR2 LQKENI. The V and J ends lost 3 bases and 0 bases respectively, with 4 bases between them. The CDR3 has 13 amino acids. CDR3 in amino acids: CASSPASTDTQYF. CDR3 sequence (DNA): TGTGCCAGCTCACCCGCGAGCACAGATACGCAGTATTTT.

The CDR3 DNA sequence: TGTGCCAGCAGTAGGGGAGGGGGTTTTGTGAACACTGAAGCTTTCTTT. Translating gives CASSRGGGFVNTEAFF. The J gene is TRBJ1-1, the V gene TRBV28; D may be TRBD1 (6 bases). Between the trimmed V and J ends, which lost 5 bases and 0 bases, there was a span of 16 bases. This CDR3 is built from 16 residues. The germline gives CDR1 MDHEN, CDR2 SYDVKM.

This chain links TRBV7-9 with TRBJ1-3; tentatively, D is TRBD1 (5 bases). Germline loops: CDR1 SEHNR, CDR2 FQNEAQ (reference sequence). V gave up 8 bases and J gave up 0 bases, with 14 bases separating them. The CDR3 has 15 amino acids. The CDR3 sequence: CASFLWGSSGNTIYF. The CDR3 DNA sequence: TGTGCCAGCTTCCTGTGGGGCTCCTCTGGAAACACCATATATTTT. The full variable domain, rest sourced from reference TRBV7-9 and TRBJ1-3, is DTGVSQNPRHKITKRGQNVTFRCDPISEHNRLYWYRQTLGQGPEFLTYFQNEAQLEKSRLLSDRFSAERPKGSFSTLEIQRTEQGDSAMYLCASFLWGSSGNTIYFGEGSWLTVV.

The V gene is TRBV11-2, the J gene TRBJ1-1; D is uncertain. CDR1 and CDR2 (germline): SGHAT, FQNNGV. V gave up 3 bases and J gave up 3 bases, with 14 bases separating them. The CDR3 sequence is 15 residues long. CDR3 DNA: TGTGCCAGCAGCTTCACCAATGGAGGTCACACTGAAGCTTTCTTT. Translating it yields CASSFTNGGHTEAFF.

In the case of this clone: The junction does not match germline at one end; this may be a read error. The chain links TRBV10-3 to TRBJ1-2; 7 bases are a match to TRBD1. From germline, CDR1 is ENHRY and CDR2 SYGVKD. This CDR3 is built from 15 residues. The CDR3 DNA sequence: TGTGCCCTCAGTACCCGACAGGGAAGAGGCTATGGCTACACCTTC. Translating gives CALSTRQGRGYGYTF.

The chain uses TRBV7-2 and TRBJ2-7; TRBD2 matches 8 bases. J lost 7 bases, V lost 3 bases, and 11 bases had no gene match. The CDR3 spans 15 residues. CDR1 and CDR2 (germline): SGHTA, FQGNSA. The chain's CDR3 is CASSFGLAIGGEQYF. DNA for the CDR3: TGTGCCAGCAGCTTCGGACTAGCAATAGGGGGGGAGCAGTACTTC.

This chain links TRBV15 with TRBJ2-2; D gene unclear. The CDR3 has 12 residues. CDR1 and CDR2 from the germline V gene are LNHNV and YYDKDF (reference sequence). Between the trimmed V and J ends, which lost 5 bases and 8 bases, there was a span of 9 bases. CDR3 DNA: TGTGCCACCAGCCAGATACCTGGGGAGCTGTTTTTT. This gives the protein CATSQIPGELFF.

The chain recombines TRBV5-1 with TRBJ1-3; 7 bases match TRBD1. J was trimmed by 0 bases and V by 3 bases; bases with no gene match: 6. The CDR3 runs 16 residues. Germline V gene data show CDR1 as SGHRS and CDR2 as YFSETQ. The CDR3 protein is CASSWTGQSSGNTIYF. CDR3 nucleotide sequence: TGCGCCAGCAGCTGGACAGGACAGTCCTCTGGAAACACCATATATTTT.

The chain joins TRBV20-1 to TRBJ2-1, with a possible D match to TRBD2 (6 bases). The germline CDR1 and CDR2 sequences are DFQATT and SNEGSKA (reference sequence). CDR3 length equals 15 residues. V lost 3 bases to trimming and J lost 0 bases, with 12 bases between them. The CDR3 spells CSASWVSGSYNEQFF. The DNA of the CDR3 is TGCAGTGCTAGTTGGGTTAGCGGCTCCTACAATGAGCAGTTCTTC.

The V and J genes are TRBV27 and TRBJ2-3, with TRBD2 as a possible D gene (6 bases). Trimming took off 6 bases at V and 2 bases at J, with 12 bases between the two ends. Germline values: CDR1 MNHEY, CDR2 SMNVEV (reference sequence). The CDR3 totals 14 residues. The CDR3 region is CASSRVGLTDTQYF. The CDR3 bases are TGTGCCAGCAGCCGTGTGGGACTCACAGATACGCAGTATTTT.

The chain joins TRBV2 to TRBJ2-5; no clear D. Germline V gene sequence: CDR1 SNHLY, CDR2 FYNNEI. Trimming shortened V by 7 bases and J by 1 base, and 10 bases separated the two germline ends. This CDR3 has 13 residues. CDR3 bases: TGTGCCAGCAAAAGGCAGGTCCAAGAGACCCAGTACTTC. This sequence encodes CASKRQVQETQYF.

This sequence joins TRBV2 and TRBJ1-6; TRBD1 is a possible D gene (5 bases). Germline values: CDR1 SNHLY, CDR2 FYNNEI. V lost 8 bases and J 7 bases, leaving 18 bases between the germline ends. The CDR3 has 15 amino acids. CDR3 protein: CASLSRGAGNSPLHF. CDR3 DNA: TGTGCCAGCCTCTCAAGAGGGGCGGGAAATTCACCCCTCCACTTT.

The chain links TRBV7-9 to TRBJ2-2; TRBD2 matches 9 bases. The CDR3 totals 18 residues. The V gene's germline CDR1 is SEHNR and CDR2 FQNEAQ (reference sequence). Trimming cost V 4 bases and J 4 bases; bases outside gene matches: 13. The CDR3 loop reads CASSSRGSGSRATGELFF. Written as DNA, the CDR3 is TGTGCCAGCAGCTCCCGGGGTAGCGGGAGTCGTGCCACCGGGGAGCTGTTTTTT.

The V and J genes are TRBV19 and TRBJ1-3; D possibly corresponds to TRBD1 (6 bases). The CDR3 totals 14 residues. The V gene's germline CDR1 is LNHDA and CDR2 SQIVND (reference sequence). Deletions cut 6 bases from V and 2 bases from J, with 11 bases between. The CDR3 reads CASSVQGTGNTIYF. The CDR3, as DNA: TGTGCCAGTAGCGTACAGGGCACTGGAAACACCATATATTTT.

This clone was detected only a few times. The chain carries TRBV29-1 and TRBJ1-2; 7 bases are shared with TRBD1. Per the germline V gene, CDR1 is SQVTM and CDR2 is ANQGSEA. The trim removed 6 bases at V and 3 bases at J, leaving 7 bases unmatched. The CDR3 extends over 13 amino acids. The CDR3 here is CSVRTGTDYGYTF. The CDR3 region has the DNA TGCAGCGTCAGAACCGGGACAGACTATGGCTACACCTTC.

The gene calls are TRBV10-1 and TRBJ2-3; 13 bases match TRBD2. The V gene end was trimmed by 6 bases and the J gene end by 4 bases; junction bases not matched to a gene: 7. The CDR3 is made up of 16 amino acids. Per the germline V gene, CDR1 is WNHNN and CDR2 is SYGVQD (reference sequence). CDR3 nucleotide sequence: TGCGCCAGCAGCGAGGGACTAGCGGGATTCGCAGATACGCAGTATTTT. It is translated as CASSEGLAGFADTQYF.

This chain connects TRBV5-4 to TRBJ2-3; 7 nucleotides line up with TRBD2. The V segment lost 3 bases and the J segment 2 bases; nucleotides outside the gene matches: 6. CDR3 size: 15 residues. The germline gives CDR1 SGHNT, CDR2 YYREEE (reference sequence). CDR3 coding DNA: TGTGCCAGCAGCTCTGGAGCGGGAAACACAGATACGCAGTATTTT. The encoded protein is CASSSGAGNTDTQYF.

The V gene is TRBV10-1, the J gene TRBJ1-2; D is ambiguous. Germline loops: CDR1 WNHNN, CDR2 SYGVQD (reference sequence). The CDR3 is made up of 12 amino acids. The V and J ends lost 3 bases and 7 bases respectively, with 9 bases between them. DNA of the CDR3: TGCGCCAGCAGTGAAGGGTTATCTGGCTACACCTTC. This sequence encodes CASSEGLSGYTF.

J is TRBJ2-7 and V is TRBV18; D perhaps matches TRBD2 (5 bases). Germline CDR1 reads KGHSH; CDR2 reads LQKENI. The CDR3 consists of 13 residues. Trimming cost V 2 bases and J 9 bases, with 14 bases left between them. CDR3 amino acids: CASSPRSAEGQYF. In DNA, the CDR3 is TGTGCCAGCTCACCAAGGTCGGCAGAGGGGCAGTACTTC.

The CDR3 loop is CASSHLTGVWVYGYTF. CDR3 coding DNA: TGTGCCAGCAGTCACCTAACAGGGGTGTGGGTCTATGGCTACACCTTC. The rearrangement links TRBV27 to TRBJ1-2; 7 bases are a match to TRBD1. The length of the CDR3 is 16 residues. Trimming removed 5 bases from V and 4 bases from J; junction bases left unmatched: 13. CDR1 is MNHEY, CDR2 SMNVEV, per germline (reference sequence).

The chain uses TRBV5-4 and TRBJ1-2; 7 bases fit TRBD1. The CDR3 extends over 14 amino acids. Germline V lookup: CDR1 SGHNT, CDR2 YYREEE (reference sequence). V was pared by 1 base and J by 5 bases, with 5 bases of the junction left unmatched. CDR3 sequence (DNA): TGTGCCAGCAGCTTGATGGGGACAGTTTATGGCTACACCTTC. Its protein is CASSLMGTVYGYTF.

This clone was counted once. The chain uses TRBV3-1 (or the pseudogene TRBV3-2) and TRBJ1-6; the D gene is possibly TRBD1 (5 bases). The CDR3 totals 15 residues. V lost 0 bases to trimming and J lost 10 bases, with 13 bases between them. Germline V CDR1 and CDR2: LGHDT, YNNKEL (reference sequence). CDR3 sequence: CASSQDNQGRSPLHF. DNA of the CDR3: TGTGCCAGCAGCCAAGATAATCAGGGTCGATCACCCCTCCACTTT.